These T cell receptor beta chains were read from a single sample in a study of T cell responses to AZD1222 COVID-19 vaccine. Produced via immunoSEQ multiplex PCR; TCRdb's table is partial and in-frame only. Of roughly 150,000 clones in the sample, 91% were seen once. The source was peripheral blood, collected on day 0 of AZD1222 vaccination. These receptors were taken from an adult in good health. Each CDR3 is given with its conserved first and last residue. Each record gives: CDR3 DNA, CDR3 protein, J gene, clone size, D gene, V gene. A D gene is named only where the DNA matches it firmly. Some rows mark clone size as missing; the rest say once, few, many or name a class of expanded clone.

cdr3_nt: TGTGCCAGCAGCTTAGTATGGGGACTAGCGGGAGGATGGAATGAGCAGTTCTTC
cdr3_aa: CASSLVWGLAGGWNEQFF
j_call: TRBJ2-1
clone_size: once
d_call: TRBD2
v_call: TRBV7-2

cdr3_nt: TGTGCCAGCAGTGAAGAAGATCCCGGGACAGGGGGTGGTTACGAGCAGTACTTC
cdr3_aa: CASSEEDPGTGGGYEQYF
j_call: TRBJ2-7
clone_size: .
d_call: TRBD1
v_call: TRBV6-1

cdr3_nt: TGTGCCAGCAGCTTAGGAGGTCTATACACCGGGGAGCTGTTTTTT
cdr3_aa: CASSLGGLYTGELFF
j_call: TRBJ2-2
clone_size: .
d_call: .
v_call: TRBV7-2

cdr3_nt: TGTGCCAGCAGCTCAACAGGGGAGGGAGGTACGCAGTATTTT
cdr3_aa: CASSSTGEGGTQYF
j_call: TRBJ2-3
clone_size: once
d_call: .
v_call: TRBV7-9

cdr3_nt: TGTGCCAGCAGCCGCACAATGGGGTTCGTCGAGCAGTACTTC
cdr3_aa: CASSRTMGFVEQYF
j_call: TRBJ2-7
clone_size: .
d_call: .
v_call: TRBV14

cdr3_nt: TGTGCCAGCAGTAGTTCCAGGGGAGGAGATACGCAGTATTTT
cdr3_aa: CASSSSRGGDTQYF
j_call: TRBJ2-3
clone_size: .
d_call: .
v_call: TRBV6-5

cdr3_nt: TGTGCCAGCAGCGAACCTTCTGCAGGGTCAATATACGAGCAGTACTTC
cdr3_aa: CASSEPSAGSIYEQYF
j_call: TRBJ2-7
clone_size: once
d_call: .
v_call: TRBV28

cdr3_nt: TGTGCCAGCTCACCTCTTCACGACAGCTCCTACGAGCAGTACTTC
cdr3_aa: CASSPLHDSSYEQYF
j_call: TRBJ2-7
clone_size: few
d_call: .
v_call: TRBV18

cdr3_nt: TGCGCCAGCAGCCAAGAGGAGGGGTCCTACGAGCAGTACTTC
cdr3_aa: CASSQEEGSYEQYF
j_call: TRBJ2-7
clone_size: once
d_call: .
v_call: TRBV4-1

cdr3_nt: TGTGCCAGCAGTTCCCTTGATAAACAGGGACACGCTAACTATGGCTACACCTTC
cdr3_aa: CASSSLDKQGHANYGYTF
j_call: TRBJ1-2
clone_size: .
d_call: .
v_call: TRBV27

cdr3_nt: TGCAGTGCTTACAGGGTCAATGAGCAGTTCTTC
cdr3_aa: CSAYRVNEQFF
j_call: TRBJ2-1
clone_size: .
d_call: .
v_call: TRBV20-1

cdr3_nt: TGTGCCAGCAGTTCCGACCTCATGAGGGGGAGGTCCTACAATGAGCAGTTCTTC
cdr3_aa: CASSSDLMRGRSYNEQFF
j_call: TRBJ2-1
clone_size: .
d_call: .
v_call: TRBV6-2/TRBV6-3

cdr3_nt: TGTGCCAGCAGTACACTTCCGGGACTAGCGGGAGAAAAGGGCGAGCAGTACTTC
cdr3_aa: CASSTLPGLAGEKGEQYF
j_call: TRBJ2-7
clone_size: once
d_call: TRBD2
v_call: TRBV27

cdr3_nt: TGTGCCAGCAGTAGCGGGGCCTACGAGCAGTACTTC
cdr3_aa: CASSSGAYEQYF
j_call: TRBJ2-7
clone_size: .
d_call: TRBD2
v_call: TRBV9

cdr3_nt: TGTGCCAGCAGTTCTGGACAGGGGGCGAAAGAGCAGTACTTC
cdr3_aa: CASSSGQGAKEQYF
j_call: TRBJ2-7
clone_size: .
d_call: TRBD1
v_call: TRBV28

cdr3_nt: TGTGCCAGCAGTTTAAGGCCGTATACAGATACGCAGTATTTT
cdr3_aa: CASSLRPYTDTQYF
j_call: TRBJ2-3
clone_size: .
d_call: .
v_call: TRBV27

cdr3_nt: TGTGCCAGCAGCCCCAGCGGGTTAGGCTACGAGCAGTACTTC
cdr3_aa: CASSPSGLGYEQYF
j_call: TRBJ2-7
clone_size: .
d_call: .
v_call: TRBV4-2

cdr3_nt: TGTGCCAGCTCACCCCTCCCCGGGAATAGTATGAACACTGAAGCTTTCTTT
cdr3_aa: CASSPLPGNSMNTEAFF
j_call: TRBJ1-1
clone_size: .
d_call: .
v_call: TRBV18

cdr3_nt: TGTGCCTGGAGTGTAAGGACAGGGGAGTTGAATGAAGCTTTCTTT
cdr3_aa: CAWSVRTGELNEAFF
j_call: TRBJ1-1
clone_size: once
d_call: TRBD1
v_call: TRBV30

cdr3_nt: TGCAGCGCCGAGGGGATATCAAAGAATGAGCAGTTCTTC
cdr3_aa: CSAEGISKNEQFF
j_call: TRBJ2-1
clone_size: .
d_call: .
v_call: TRBV29-1

cdr3_nt: TGTGCCAGCAGCCACGCGAGACTAGCGGGAGGGGGCCACAATGAGCAGTTCTTC
cdr3_aa: CASSHARLAGGGHNEQFF
j_call: TRBJ2-1
clone_size: .
d_call: TRBD2
v_call: TRBV4-2

cdr3_nt: TGTGCCAGCAGCCCGCGGGCACAGGGTTACGAGCAGTACTTC
cdr3_aa: CASSPRAQGYEQYF
j_call: TRBJ2-7
clone_size: .
d_call: .
v_call: TRBV27

cdr3_nt: TGTGCCAGCAGCCTTGCGGACCACGGCACAGATACGCAGTATTTT
cdr3_aa: CASSLADHGTDTQYF
j_call: TRBJ2-3
clone_size: .
d_call: .
v_call: TRBV28

cdr3_nt: TGCAGCGTGGAGACGGCGGGTAGCACAGATACGCAGTATTTT
cdr3_aa: CSVETAGSTDTQYF
j_call: TRBJ2-3
clone_size: once
d_call: .
v_call: TRBV29-1

cdr3_nt: TGTGCCAGTAGTTTACTTAACTATGGCTACACCTTC
cdr3_aa: CASSLLNYGYTF
j_call: TRBJ1-2
clone_size: .
d_call: .
v_call: TRBV19

cdr3_nt: TGTGCCAGCTCACCTAACCCTGAGTCCTACAATGAGCAGTTCTTC
cdr3_aa: CASSPNPESYNEQFF
j_call: TRBJ2-1
clone_size: .
d_call: .
v_call: TRBV18

cdr3_nt: TGTGCCAGCAGTTCCCCGAAAGCGGGGGGAATATCTTGTGTCTTC
cdr3_aa: CASSSPKAGGISCVF
j_call: TRBJ2-1
clone_size: .
d_call: TRBD2
v_call: TRBV28

cdr3_nt: TGTGCCAGTAGTATACAGGACCCCAATCAGCCCCAGCATTTT
cdr3_aa: CASSIQDPNQPQHF
j_call: TRBJ1-5
clone_size: .
d_call: .
v_call: TRBV19

cdr3_nt: TGTGCCAGCAGCAATCAGGGACTAGCGGGAGAGATACAGCAGTACTTC
cdr3_aa: CASSNQGLAGEIQQYF
j_call: TRBJ2-7
clone_size: .
d_call: TRBD2
v_call: TRBV7-9

cdr3_nt: TGCAGCGTTGAAGTCTGGAACAGGGGGACCACTGAAGCTTTCTTT
cdr3_aa: CSVEVWNRGTTEAFF
j_call: TRBJ1-1
clone_size: .
d_call: TRBD1
v_call: TRBV29-1

cdr3_nt: TGTGCCAGCATATATCCCCCGAGGTCCTACGAGCAGTACTTC
cdr3_aa: CASIYPPRSYEQYF
j_call: TRBJ2-7
clone_size: .
d_call: .
v_call: TRBV2

cdr3_nt: TGTGCCAGCAGTCTACTAGCGGAGGGTGGGGAAGAGACCCAGTACTTC
cdr3_aa: CASSLLAEGGEETQYF
j_call: TRBJ2-5
clone_size: .
d_call: TRBD2
v_call: TRBV28

cdr3_nt: TGTGCCAGTAGTGCGTCTACGGGACACTTATACGAGCAGTACTTC
cdr3_aa: CASSASTGHLYEQYF
j_call: TRBJ2-7
clone_size: .
d_call: .
v_call: TRBV19

cdr3_nt: TGTGCCAGCAGCTTAAGTAGCGATTCACCCCTCCACTTT
cdr3_aa: CASSLSSDSPLHF
j_call: TRBJ1-6
clone_size: few
d_call: .
v_call: TRBV7-9

cdr3_nt: TGTGCCAGCAGAGACCCGGGGAGCGGATTCTACGAGCAGTACTTC
cdr3_aa: CASRDPGSGFYEQYF
j_call: TRBJ2-7
clone_size: few
d_call: .
v_call: TRBV6-6

cdr3_nt: TGTGCCAGCAGTTACGGGGACCGAGACCAAGAGACCCAGTACTTC
cdr3_aa: CASSYGDRDQETQYF
j_call: TRBJ2-5
clone_size: .
d_call: .
v_call: TRBV6-2/TRBV6-3

cdr3_nt: TGTGCCAGCAGCGTGGGCGGGACTTCAACCTACGAGCAGTACTTC
cdr3_aa: CASSVGGTSTYEQYF
j_call: TRBJ2-7
clone_size: .
d_call: .
v_call: TRBV9

cdr3_nt: TGTGCCAGCAGCGGGATATCAGGGAATGAGCAGTTCTTC
cdr3_aa: CASSGISGNEQFF
j_call: TRBJ2-1
clone_size: .
d_call: .
v_call: TRBV28

cdr3_nt: TGTGCCAGCAGTACCGGACTAGCGGTACACTACGAGCAGTACTTC
cdr3_aa: CASSTGLAVHYEQYF
j_call: TRBJ2-7
clone_size: .
d_call: TRBD2
v_call: TRBV27

cdr3_nt: TGTGCCAGCAGCTTAGGGGCCGAAGAGACCCAGTACTTC
cdr3_aa: CASSLGAEETQYF
j_call: TRBJ2-5
clone_size: .
d_call: .
v_call: TRBV11-3